These T cell receptor beta chains were read from a single sample in a study of cytomegalovirus exposure and HLA in healthy donors. Libraries were prepared by immunoSEQ multiplex PCR; TCRdb keeps only in-frame clonotypes and omits some of them. The repertoire holds tens of thousands of clones, with more than 50% as singletons. Source material: PBMCs. The receptors were sampled from a woman in her thirties or forties in good health and CMV-seropositive. Both conserved end residues are part of each CDR3. A D gene is named only where the DNA matches it firmly. Where a row states a size, it is once, few, many or the class of an expanded clone; other rows omit it.

D gene: TRBD1; J gene: TRBJ2-5; clone size: once; V gene: TRBV6-5; CDR3 DNA: TGTGCCAGCAGTCCACAGGGGGCGGGCCAAGAGACCCAGTACTTC; CDR3 protein: CASSPQGAGQETQYF
D gene: TRBD1; J gene: TRBJ1-2; clone size: few; V gene: TRBV2; CDR3 DNA: TGTGCCAGCCGAAGGACAGGGGGAACCTATGGCTACACCTTC; CDR3 protein: CASRRTGGTYGYTF
D gene: TRBD1; J gene: TRBJ1-2; clone size: .; V gene: TRBV6-4; CDR3 DNA: TGTGCCAGCAGCCGGGACAGCTTTAACTATGGCTACACCTTC; CDR3 protein: CASSRDSFNYGYTF
D gene: TRBD1; J gene: TRBJ1-2; clone size: few; V gene: TRBV9; CDR3 DNA: TGTGCCAGCAGCACAATGACAGGGGGTGAAGGCTACACCTTC; CDR3 protein: CASSTMTGGEGYTF
D gene: TRBD2; J gene: TRBJ2-7; clone size: .; V gene: TRBV7-2; CDR3 DNA: TGTGCCAGCAGCCATCAAAGGACTAGCGGGGGGGCCTACGAGCAGTACTTC; CDR3 protein: CASSHQRTSGGAYEQYF
D gene: TRBD1; J gene: TRBJ1-1; clone size: .; V gene: TRBV2; CDR3 DNA: TGTGCCAGCAGAGGGACAGAAAGTCACACTGAAGCTTTCTTT; CDR3 protein: CASRGTESHTEAFF
D gene: TRBD1; J gene: TRBJ2-3; clone size: .; V gene: TRBV14; CDR3 DNA: TGTGCCAGCAGCCAAGGAGGGGGCGAGGATACGCAGTATTTT; CDR3 protein: CASSQGGGEDTQYF
D gene: .; J gene: TRBJ2-7; clone size: .; V gene: TRBV6-1; CDR3 DNA: TGTGCCAGCAGGATAACTTACGAGCAGTACTTC; CDR3 protein: CASRITYEQYF
D gene: TRBD1; J gene: TRBJ2-3; clone size: medium-sized; V gene: TRBV6-1; CDR3 DNA: TGTGCCAGCAATCGTGGGACAGGGGGCACAGATACGCAGTATTTT; CDR3 protein: CASNRGTGGTDTQYF
D gene: .; J gene: TRBJ1-6; clone size: .; V gene: TRBV11-2; CDR3 DNA: TGTGCCAGCAGCTCCCTACAGGCAAATTCACCCCTCCACTTT; CDR3 protein: CASSSLQANSPLHF
D gene: .; J gene: TRBJ2-3; clone size: .; V gene: TRBV7-6; CDR3 DNA: TGTGCCAGCAGCTTAGGGGGGGGGCAGACTGTCACAGATACGCAGTATTTT; CDR3 protein: CASSLGGGQTVTDTQYF
D gene: TRBD1; J gene: TRBJ1-2; clone size: .; V gene: TRBV2; CDR3 DNA: TGTGCCAGCAGGGGGACAGAAGCTAACTATGGCTACACCTTC; CDR3 protein: CASRGTEANYGYTF
D gene: .; J gene: TRBJ2-3; clone size: few; V gene: TRBV29-1; CDR3 DNA: TGCAGCGTTGTTTCTGGCACAGATACGCAGTATTTT; CDR3 protein: CSVVSGTDTQYF
D gene: TRBD2; J gene: TRBJ2-1; clone size: .; V gene: TRBV7-2; CDR3 DNA: TGTGCCAGCAGCGCCTTGGCGGGGGGCCACTACAATGAGCAGTTCTTC; CDR3 protein: CASSALAGGHYNEQFF
D gene: TRBD1; J gene: TRBJ2-6; clone size: .; V gene: TRBV10-3; CDR3 DNA: TGTGCCATCGGCCCCGGGACAGTTATCTCTGGGGCCAACGTCCTGACTTTC; CDR3 protein: CAIGPGTVISGANVLTF
D gene: .; J gene: TRBJ1-1; clone size: few; V gene: TRBV28; CDR3 DNA: TGTGCCAGCAGTCTAGGGAGTACTGAAGCTTTCTTT; CDR3 protein: CASSLGSTEAFF
D gene: TRBD1; J gene: TRBJ2-1; clone size: .; V gene: TRBV9; CDR3 DNA: TGTGCCAGCAGCGGAACAGGGGTAGCATACAATGAGCAGTTCTTC; CDR3 protein: CASSGTGVAYNEQFF
D gene: TRBD1; J gene: TRBJ2-3; clone size: .; V gene: TRBV5-4; CDR3 DNA: TGTGCCAGCAGCTCGCCGGGACAGGGAATAGATACGCAGTATTTT; CDR3 protein: CASSSPGQGIDTQYF
D gene: TRBD1; J gene: TRBJ2-5; clone size: .; V gene: TRBV27; CDR3 DNA: TGTGCCAGCAGTTGGACAGGGCGAGGCCAAGAGACCCAGTACTTC; CDR3 protein: CASSWTGRGQETQYF
D gene: .; J gene: TRBJ2-3; clone size: once; V gene: TRBV15; CDR3 DNA: TGTGCCACCAGCAGAGGGAGCGGGAGCACAGATACGCAGTATTTT; CDR3 protein: CATSRGSGSTDTQYF
D gene: TRBD2; J gene: TRBJ2-5; clone size: .; V gene: TRBV7-3; CDR3 DNA: TGTGCCAGCAGCTTAGCGAGCGGGGGACGGGAGACCCAGTACTTC; CDR3 protein: CASSLASGGRETQYF
D gene: .; J gene: TRBJ2-7; clone size: .; V gene: TRBV19; CDR3 DNA: TGTGCCAGTAGTATCGGCAGGGAAGCGGGCGAGCAGTACTTC; CDR3 protein: CASSIGREAGEQYF
D gene: TRBD2; J gene: TRBJ2-5; clone size: .; V gene: TRBV13; CDR3 DNA: TGTGCCAGCAGCTTAGGCCTAGCGGGGGAAGAGACCCAGTACTTC; CDR3 protein: CASSLGLAGEETQYF
D gene: TRBD1; J gene: TRBJ1-1; clone size: few; V gene: TRBV19; CDR3 DNA: TGTGCCAGTAGTGCTAGGACAGGGGACACTGAAGCTTTCTTT; CDR3 protein: CASSARTGDTEAFF
D gene: TRBD1; J gene: TRBJ1-6; clone size: .; V gene: TRBV5-1; CDR3 DNA: TGCGCCAGCAGGGGAAGACAGGGTAATTCACCCCTCCACTTT; CDR3 protein: CASRGRQGNSPLHF
D gene: TRBD1; J gene: TRBJ2-7; clone size: .; V gene: TRBV19; CDR3 DNA: TGTGCCAGTAGTGTGGCCGGGACAGGCCGCGAGCAGTACTTC; CDR3 protein: CASSVAGTGREQYF
D gene: TRBD1; J gene: TRBJ2-7; clone size: few; V gene: TRBV7-2; CDR3 DNA: TGTGCCAGCAGCCCATCCGGGACAGGGGCCTACGAGCAGTACTTC; CDR3 protein: CASSPSGTGAYEQYF
D gene: TRBD2; J gene: TRBJ2-7; clone size: .; V gene: TRBV5-6; CDR3 DNA: TGTGCCAGCAGCTTGGGTAGCGGGGGGGGCGAGCAGTACTTC; CDR3 protein: CASSLGSGGGEQYF
D gene: TRBD1; J gene: TRBJ1-5; clone size: .; V gene: TRBV5-1; CDR3 DNA: TGCGCCAGCAGCCCGGGACAGGGAGGTCAGCCCCAGCATTTT; CDR3 protein: CASSPGQGGQPQHF
D gene: TRBD2; J gene: TRBJ2-7; clone size: .; V gene: TRBV11-2; CDR3 DNA: TGTGCCAGCAGCCCGACTAGCGGGGGAAGTTACGAGCAGTACTTC; CDR3 protein: CASSPTSGGSYEQYF
D gene: TRBD2; J gene: TRBJ2-1; clone size: .; V gene: TRBV6-4; CDR3 DNA: TGTGCCAGCAGTGATGGAGCGGGGGGACCCAATGAGCAGTTCTTC; CDR3 protein: CASSDGAGGPNEQFF
D gene: .; J gene: TRBJ2-3; clone size: .; V gene: TRBV12-2; CDR3 DNA: TGTGCAAGTCGCCCTGGACAGGGCACAGATACGCAGTATTTT; CDR3 protein: CASRPGQGTDTQYF
D gene: .; J gene: TRBJ2-7; clone size: .; V gene: TRBV18; CDR3 DNA: TGTGCCAGCTCGCCTCGACAAAAAGAGCAGTACTTC; CDR3 protein: CASSPRQKEQYF
D gene: TRBD2; J gene: TRBJ2-1; clone size: .; V gene: TRBV10-3; CDR3 DNA: TGTGCCATCAGTGACTTTAGCGGGGGGGCCTACAATGAGCAGTTCTTC; CDR3 protein: CAISDFSGGAYNEQFF
D gene: TRBD1; J gene: TRBJ2-7; clone size: .; V gene: TRBV7-9; CDR3 DNA: TGTGCCAGCAGCCCCTTAGGGGGGGACAGGGACTACGAGCAGTACTTC; CDR3 protein: CASSPLGGDRDYEQYF
D gene: TRBD2; J gene: TRBJ2-1; clone size: .; V gene: TRBV5-1; CDR3 DNA: TGCGCCAGCAGCTTGTGGGCTAGCGGGGGCCTGAGCTCCTACAATGAGCAGTTCTTC; CDR3 protein: CASSLWASGGLSSYNEQFF
D gene: .; J gene: TRBJ1-1; clone size: once; V gene: TRBV21-1; CDR3 DNA: TGTGCCAGCAGCAATTCACATAACACTGAAGCTTTCTTT; CDR3 protein: CASSNSHNTEAFF
D gene: .; J gene: TRBJ1-1; clone size: .; V gene: TRBV6-4; CDR3 DNA: TGTGCCAGCAGTGTGTCCGGGGACACTGAAGCTTTCTTT; CDR3 protein: CASSVSGDTEAFF
D gene: .; J gene: TRBJ2-3; clone size: .; V gene: TRBV5-1; CDR3 DNA: TGCGCCAGCAGCTTGGCCGGGAGCACAGATACGCAGTATTTT; CDR3 protein: CASSLAGSTDTQYF
D gene: .; J gene: TRBJ1-6; clone size: .; V gene: TRBV7-9; CDR3 DNA: TGTGCCAGCAGCTTCGGGGGGGATTACTCACCCCTCCACTTT; CDR3 protein: CASSFGGDYSPLHF
D gene: .; J gene: TRBJ2-3; clone size: few; V gene: TRBV7-9; CDR3 DNA: TGTGCCAGCAGCTGGGGACTTCGCACAGATACGCAGTATTTT; CDR3 protein: CASSWGLRTDTQYF